This T cell receptor (beta chain) was captured in a study of shared clonotypes between healthy human individuals. CD45RO-negative, CCR7-positively selected cells formed the naive CD8 fraction, excluding terminally differentiated effector memory CD45RA+ cells. Trimming took off 5 bases at V and 6 bases at J, with 22 bases between the two ends. Germline V gene sequence: CDR1 MGHRA, CDR2 YSYEKL. The CDR3 runs 16 residues. Several immunoSEQ plates held equal portions of the genomic DNA taken from each subset. Produced via immunoSEQ multiplex PCR; TCRdb's table is partial and in-frame only. The sample includes about 820,000 clones, about 91% of them seen just once. As regards this clone: Its antigen is unknown.

The study's findings and limits: Non-shared clonotypes showed lower generation probabilities than clonotypes common to all four donors. Incomplete sequencing of sorted subsets was indicated by rarefaction despite large depth. Clonotype sharing across donors was expected to vary with sequencing depth.

This receptor was taken from a man aged 25 to 40 in good health. This rearrangement joins TRBV4-1 to TRBJ1-2, with D maybe TRBD1 (5 bases). The sequenced sample was naive CD8+ T cells sorted from blood. CDR3 residues: CASSDNWGPQAHGYTF. The CDR3 DNA follows: TGCGCCAGCAGCGACAATTGGGGCCCCCAGGCCCATGGCTACACCTTC.